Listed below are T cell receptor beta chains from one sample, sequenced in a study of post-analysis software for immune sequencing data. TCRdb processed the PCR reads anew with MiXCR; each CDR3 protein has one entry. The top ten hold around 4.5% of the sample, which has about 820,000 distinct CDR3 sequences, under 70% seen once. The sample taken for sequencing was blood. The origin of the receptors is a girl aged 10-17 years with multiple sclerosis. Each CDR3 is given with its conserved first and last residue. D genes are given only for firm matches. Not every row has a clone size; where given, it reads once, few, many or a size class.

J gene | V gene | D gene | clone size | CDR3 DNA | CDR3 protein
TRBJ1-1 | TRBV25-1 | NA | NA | TGTGCCAGCTCTGGGGGAGGGTCGGGGACTGAAGCTTTCTTT | CASSGGGSGTEAFF
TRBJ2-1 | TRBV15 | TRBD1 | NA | TGTGCCACCAGCAGAGCAGGGGGCTCGTTCAATGAGCAGTTCTTC | CATSRAGGSFNEQFF
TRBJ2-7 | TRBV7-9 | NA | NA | TGTGCCAGCAGCCGCGGCAGGGAGGAGCAGTACTTC | CASSRGREEQYF
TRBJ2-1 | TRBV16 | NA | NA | TGTGCCAGCAGCCAATCCCTGGGCAATGAGCAGTTCTTC | CASSQSLGNEQFF
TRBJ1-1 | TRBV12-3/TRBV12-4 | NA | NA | TGTGCCAGCAGTCCCTCCGGACGGATGTGGACTGAAGCTTTCTTT | CASSPSGRMWTEAFF
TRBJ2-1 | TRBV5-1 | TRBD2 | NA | TGCGCCAGCAGCTTGTGGGCTAGCGGGAACTACAATGAGCAGTTCTTC | CASSLWASGNYNEQFF
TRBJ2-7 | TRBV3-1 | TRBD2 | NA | TGTGCCAGCAGCCAAGCCCTGAGCGGGAGGTTCTACGAGCAGTACTTC | CASSQALSGRFYEQYF
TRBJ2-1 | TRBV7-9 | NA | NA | TGTGCCAGCAGCTCCCGGAGGGGCAATGAGCAGTTCTTC | CASSSRRGNEQFF
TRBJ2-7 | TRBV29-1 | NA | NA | TGCAGCGTCCCCCCTCCCAGGCGCCACTACGAGCAGTACTTC | CSVPPPRRHYEQYF
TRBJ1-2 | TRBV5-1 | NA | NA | TGCGCCAGCAGCTCTGTCGGTCGAGGGGAATACCCTACGGGCTACACCTTC | CASSSVGRGEYPTGYTF
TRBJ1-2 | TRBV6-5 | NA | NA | TGTGCCAGCAGTCCCCTCGAAGGGTTAGGTGGCTACACCTTC | CASSPLEGLGGYTF
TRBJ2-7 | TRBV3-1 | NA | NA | TGTGCCAGCAGCCAAGATCTCTCGGCAGGGGGAGGATACGAGCAGTACTTC | CASSQDLSAGGGYEQYF
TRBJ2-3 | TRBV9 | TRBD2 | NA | TGTGCCAGCAGCTCCCGAGGCGGGAGGGAGGCAGATACGCAGTATTTT | CASSSRGGREADTQYF
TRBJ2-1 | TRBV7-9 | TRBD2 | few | TGTGCCAGCAGCCCACTAGCGGGTAGCTCCTACAATGAGCAGTTCTTC | CASSPLAGSSYNEQFF
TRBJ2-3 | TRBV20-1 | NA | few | TGCAGTGCTAGGATTGGAGATACGCAGTATTTT | CSARIGDTQYF
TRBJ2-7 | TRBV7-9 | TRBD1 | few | TGTGCCAGCAGCTTAGTGGGACAGGGGTCGGGCTACGAGCAGTACTTC | CASSLVGQGSGYEQYF
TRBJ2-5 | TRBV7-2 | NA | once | TGTGCCACCGAGATGAACCCCCAAGAGACCCAGTACTTC | CATEMNPQETQYF
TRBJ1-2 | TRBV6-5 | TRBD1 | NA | TGTACCAGCAGGGAGACAGGGGGAGAAGGCTACACCTTC | CTSRETGGEGYTF
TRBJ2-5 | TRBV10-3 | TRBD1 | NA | TGTGCCATCAGTGAGTCGGGGGGACAGGGGACTTTGGAGCAGTACTTC | CAISESGGQGTLEQYF
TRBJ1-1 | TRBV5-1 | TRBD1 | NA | TGCGCCAGCAGCTTGGCCGTTGGACAGGGGTCTGAAGCTTTCTTT | CASSLAVGQGSEAFF
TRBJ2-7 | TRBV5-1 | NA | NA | TGCGCCAGCAGCGTGGACGGAAGGTTAAACGAGCAGTACTTC | CASSVDGRLNEQYF
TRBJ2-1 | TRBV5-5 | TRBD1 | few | TGTGCCAGCAGCTTGGAAGTGGCCGGGACAGTGTCCTACAATGAGCAGTTCTTC | CASSLEVAGTVSYNEQFF
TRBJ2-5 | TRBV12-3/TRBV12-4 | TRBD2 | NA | TGTGCCAGCAGAACCCGACTAGCGGGAACCACAGAGACCCAGTACTTC | CASRTRLAGTTETQYF
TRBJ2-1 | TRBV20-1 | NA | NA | TGCAGTGCTAGAGATTCCCCCGGCAGGGGCAAAATTGAGCAGTTCTTC | CSARDSPGRGKIEQFF
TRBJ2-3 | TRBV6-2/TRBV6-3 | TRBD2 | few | TGTGCCAGCAACGGACTAGCGGGATTCACAGATACGCAGTATTTT | CASNGLAGFTDTQYF
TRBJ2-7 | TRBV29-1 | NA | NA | TGCAGCGTTGATACCCCAAGGATGGGCGAGCAGTACTTC | CSVDTPRMGEQYF
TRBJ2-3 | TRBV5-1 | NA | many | TGCGCCAGCAGCTTGGTCGACCCCACAGATACGCAGTATTTT | CASSLVDPTDTQYF
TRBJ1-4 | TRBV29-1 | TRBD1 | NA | TGCAGCGCGGGACAGGGGGCCTCAACTAATGAAAAACTGTTTTTT | CSAGQGASTNEKLFF
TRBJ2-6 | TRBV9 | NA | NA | TGTGCCAGCAGCGCAACCCTCACTATCAACTCTGGGGCCAACGTCCTGACTTTC | CASSATLTINSGANVLTF
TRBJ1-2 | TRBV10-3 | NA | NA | TGTGCCATCAGTGAGTCCGGGGGGCGAAATGGCTACACCTTC | CAISESGGRNGYTF
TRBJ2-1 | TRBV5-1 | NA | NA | TGCGCCAGCAGCTACCCCCCAGGGGGGACGGACAATGAGCAGTTCTTC | CASSYPPGGTDNEQFF
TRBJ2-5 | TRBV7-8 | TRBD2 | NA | TGTGCCAGCAGCTCATCAGGACTAGCGGGCCCTGGGACCCAGTACTTC | CASSSSGLAGPGTQYF
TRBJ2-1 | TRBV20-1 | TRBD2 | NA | TGCAGTGCTAGTGGACTAGCGGGAGAGTATGAGCAGTTCTTC | CSASGLAGEYEQFF
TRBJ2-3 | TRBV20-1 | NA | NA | TGCAGTGCTATAGTCCAGGCCGGAGATACGCAGTATTTT | CSAIVQAGDTQYF
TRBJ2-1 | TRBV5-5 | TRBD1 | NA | TGTGCCAGCAGTCCCGGGAGTGACAGGGGGCGCGGCGGGAATTGGAATGAGCAGTTCTTC | CASSPGSDRGRGGNWNEQFF
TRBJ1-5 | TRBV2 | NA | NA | TGTGCCAGCAGTGGGGCCAGGGAGGATCAGCCCCAGCATTTT | CASSGAREDQPQHF
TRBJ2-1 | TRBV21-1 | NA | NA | TGTGCCAGCAGCAAAGGCCCCCGGGACTTCTCCTACAATGAGCAGTTCTTC | CASSKGPRDFSYNEQFF
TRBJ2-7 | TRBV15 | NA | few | TGTGCCACCAGCAGGGGTTACAGGGCCGAGCAGTACTTC | CATSRGYRAEQYF
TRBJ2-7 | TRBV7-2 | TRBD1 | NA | TGTGCCAGCAGGGAGGGACAGGGGACCTACGAGCAGTACTTC | CASREGQGTYEQYF
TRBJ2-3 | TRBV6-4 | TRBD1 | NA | TGTGCCAGCAGTTCCAGGGGGTATATGGGGGATACGCAGTATTTT | CASSSRGYMGDTQYF
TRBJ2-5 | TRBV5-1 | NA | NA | TGCGCCAGCAGCTACTACGGGAGTAGGGGGGAGACCCAGTACTTC | CASSYYGSRGETQYF
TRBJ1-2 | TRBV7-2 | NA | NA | TGTGCCAGCAGCCCACCCCCGAGGGGGTCTACTAACTATGGCTACACCTTC | CASSPPPRGSTNYGYTF
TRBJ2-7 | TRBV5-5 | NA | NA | TGTGCCAGCAGCTACGGGGTGGCGTTCCCCTACGAGCAGTACTTC | CASSYGVAFPYEQYF
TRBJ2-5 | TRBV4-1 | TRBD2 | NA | TGCGCCAGCAGCCAAGAGGGGACTACTGAAGAGACCCAGTACTTC | CASSQEGTTEETQYF
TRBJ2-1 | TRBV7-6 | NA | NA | TGTGCCAGCAGCCCCCGGACTGCCGGGACCGAATTTAATGAGCAGTTCTTC | CASSPRTAGTEFNEQFF
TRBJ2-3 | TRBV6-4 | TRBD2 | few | TGTGCCAGCAGCAGCGGACTAGCGGGAGTCGCAGATACGCAGTATTTT | CASSSGLAGVADTQYF
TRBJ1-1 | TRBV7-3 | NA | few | TGTGCCAGCAGCTTCGGCAGTTACACTGAAGCTTTCTTT | CASSFGSYTEAFF
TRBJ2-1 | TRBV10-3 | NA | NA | TGTGCCATCAGCGAAGCGGGTGCAAGGGGGAATGAGCAGTTCTTC | CAISEAGARGNEQFF
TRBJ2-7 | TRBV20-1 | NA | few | TGCAGTGCTATGAACGACGCAGCGAGCTCCTACGAGCAGTACTTC | CSAMNDAASSYEQYF
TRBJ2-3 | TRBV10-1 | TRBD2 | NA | TGCGCCAGCAGTGACCCACTAGCGGGAGAGGGGACGCAGTATTTT | CASSDPLAGEGTQYF
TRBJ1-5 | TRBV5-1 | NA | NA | TGCGCCAGCAGTGTAGGCGTTGGCAATCAGCCCCAGCATTTT | CASSVGVGNQPQHF
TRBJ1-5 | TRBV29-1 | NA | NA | TGCAGCGTGGGCGGGGGTTACAGCAATCAGCCCCAGCATTTT | CSVGGGYSNQPQHF
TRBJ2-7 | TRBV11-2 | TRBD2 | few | TGTGCCAGCAGCTTAGACGTGAATAGCGGGAGGCCTCGGCAGGCCGAGCAGTACTTC | CASSLDVNSGRPRQAEQYF
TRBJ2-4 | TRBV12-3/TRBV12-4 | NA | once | TGTGCCAGCAGCCCTCGGACCTCGGGGCTAGCCAAAAACATTCAGTACTTC | CASSPRTSGLAKNIQYF
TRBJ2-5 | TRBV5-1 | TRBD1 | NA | TGCGCCAGCAGTGAAGGGGGCCCCGGTACCCAGTACTTC | CASSEGGPGTQYF